Each of the 19 T cell receptor beta chains below was sequenced from the same sample in a study of T cells in Graves' hyperthyroidism and ophthalmopathy. Amplified TCR beta CDR3 regions came from RNA transcripts. The TCR CDR3 was amplified in a first-round RT-PCR using the HTBI primer set. TCRdb reprocessed the multiplex PCR reads with MiXCR, giving one entry per CDR3 protein. The table records about 640,000 distinct CDR3 sequences, around 21% of them present only once. Sequencing was performed on blood. These TCRs come from a man aged 25-40 years with Graves' ophthalmopathy.

This clonotype has more than one count but fewer than ten. The chain has TRBV6-1 and TRBJ2-1; 9 bases line up with TRBD2. V dropped 4 bases and J dropped 4; count of bases not matched to a gene: 5. The CDR3 spans 15 residues. Germline CDR1 and CDR2: MNHNS and SASEGT. CDR3 DNA: TGTGCCAGCAGTGGAGGACTAGCGCGATACAATGAGCAGTTCTTC. It translates to CASSGGLARYNEQFF.

This clonotype has ten or more counts. V gene TRBV28 combines with J gene TRBJ1-5, with 7 bases that match TRBD1. The CDR3 runs 12 residues. The trim removed 7 bases at V and 8 bases at J, leaving 5 bases unmatched. Germline CDR1 and CDR2: MDHEN and SYDVKM. The CDR3 reads CASKTGHKPQHF. In DNA, the CDR3 is TGTGCCAGCAAGACAGGGCATAAGCCCCAGCATTTT.

The V and J genes are TRBV3-1 and TRBJ2-3; possibly TRBD2 for D (6 bases). Germline values: CDR1 LGHDT, CDR2 YNNKEL (reference sequence). The length of the CDR3 is 17 residues. Trimming cost V 0 bases and J 2 bases, with 15 bases left between them. CDR3 in amino acids: CASSQDFPSEFTDTQYF. The CDR3 nucleotides read TGTGCCAGCAGCCAAGATTTTCCTAGCGAGTTCACAGATACGCAGTATTTT.

The chain uses TRBV7-9 and TRBJ2-1; 14 bases are a match to TRBD2. The J segment lost 4 bases and the V segment lost 5 bases, leaving 7 bases of the junction unmatched. Germline loops: CDR1 SEHNR, CDR2 FQNEAQ (reference sequence). This CDR3 comprises 17 residues. The CDR3 is CASSLPTSGREYNEQFF. As DNA, the CDR3 is TGTGCCAGCAGCCTACCGACTAGCGGGAGGGAATACAATGAGCAGTTCTTC.

The rearrangement joins TRBV9 to TRBJ1-4; D not certain. This CDR3 is 16 amino acids long. V lost 0 bases, J lost 4 bases, and 13 bases lay in between. CDR1 SGDLS and CDR2 YYNGEE come from the germline V gene. The CDR3 reads CASSVGPGGRNEKLFF. CDR3 DNA: TGTGCCAGCAGCGTAGGACCAGGCGGCCGTAATGAAAAACTGTTTTTT.

The sample holds a few counts of this clonotype. A much larger clone lies one base from this, so it may be a read error. This chain links TRBV28 with TRBJ2-1; perhaps TRBD1 as D (6 bases). The CDR3 is 17 amino acids. Germline CDR1 MDHEN, CDR2 SYDVKM. Trimming shortened V by 3 bases and J by 0 bases, and 15 bases separated the two germline ends. CDR3 sequence reads: CASSLGAGLNSYNEQFF. DNA for the CDR3: TGTGCCAGCAGTTTGGGGGCTGGCTTAAACTCCTACAATGAGCAGTTCTTC.

This clonotype has only a few counts. The rearrangement uses TRBV4-3 and TRBJ1-5; D ambiguous. Per the germline V gene, CDR1 is LGHNA and CDR2 is YSLEER. The CDR3 totals 15 residues. Between the trimmed V and J ends, which lost 0 bases and 2 bases, there was a span of 8 bases. As DNA, the CDR3 is TGCGCCAGCAGCCAAGATCTTTCAGGCAATCAGCCCCAGCATTTT. It translates to CASSQDLSGNQPQHF.

This clonotype was observed many times. The chain recombines TRBV28 with TRBJ1-2, with D unresolved. Deletions cut 8 bases from V and 8 bases from J, with 24 bases between. This CDR3 comprises 15 residues. Germline CDR1 is MDHEN and CDR2 is SYDVKM. CDR3 loop: CASETRFEKREGYTF. Here the CDR3 DNA reads TGTGCCAGCGAAACCCGATTTGAGAAGAGGGAGGGCTACACCTTC.

This clonotype was seen many times. This chain connects TRBV4-3 to TRBJ2-2, with D possibly called TRBD1 or TRBD2 (5 bases each). Trimming shortened V by 1 base and J by 4 bases, and 16 bases separated the two germline ends. CDR1 and CDR2 (germline): LGHNA, YSLEER. There are 17 residues in the CDR3. CDR3 in DNA: TGCGCCAGCAGCCAAGCTGTCTGGTCAGGGAGCACCGGGGAGCTGTTTTTT. Translating it yields CASSQAVWSGSTGELFF.

The V and J genes are TRBV7-6 and TRBJ2-2; 8 bases are shared with TRBD1. The ends lost 1 base at V and 1 base at J; junction bases unmatched: 5. This CDR3 has 17 amino acids. CDR1 SGHVS and CDR2 FNYEAQ come from the germline V gene. CDR3 loop: CASSLVTGQGNTGELFF. The CDR3 DNA is TGTGCCAGCAGCTTAGTAACAGGACAGGGGAACACCGGGGAGCTGTTTTTT.

This chain joins TRBV28 and TRBJ2-3; TRBD1 might be the D (5 bases). This CDR3 has 18 residues. Germline V gene data show CDR1 as MDHEN and CDR2 as SYDVKM. Trimming shortened V by 3 bases and J by 2 bases, and 21 bases separated the two germline ends. The CDR3 coding sequence is TGTGCCAGCAGTTTCCCCGCGGAGAAAGGGGCAACCACAGATACGCAGTATTTT. Translating it yields CASSFPAEKGATTDTQYF.

The chain combines TRBV5-5 with TRBJ2-1; 8 nucleotides line up with TRBD2. Per the germline V gene, CDR1 is SGHKS and CDR2 is YYEKEE (reference sequence). Germline trimming cut 1 base from V and 2 bases from J; bases unmatched to any gene: 5. This CDR3 has 16 residues. The CDR3 DNA reads TGTGCCAGCAGCTTGTTAGCGGGGATCACCTACAATGAGCAGTTCTTC. It is translated as CASSLLAGITYNEQFF. The full variable domain, its missing parts supplied by reference TRBV5-5 and TRBJ2-1, is DAGVTQSPTHLIKTRGQQVTLRCSPISGHKSVSWYQQVLGQGPQFIFQYYEKEERGRGNFPDRFSARQFPNYSSELNVNALLLGDSALYLCASSLLAGITYNEQFFGPGTRLTVL.

The table lists this clonotype with many counts. The chain employs TRBV18 and TRBJ2-5; D gene uncertain. The CDR3 is made up of 12 amino acids. Trimming left V 1 base short and J 5 bases short, with 5 bases between. Looked up from germline, CDR1 is KGHSH and CDR2 is LQKENI. CDR3 amino acids: CASSPQRETQYF. For the CDR3, the DNA is TGTGCCAGCTCACCACAACGGGAGACCCAGTACTTC. Full variable domain (outside the CDR3, taken from reference TRBV18 and TRBJ2-5): NAGVMQNPRHLVRRRGQEARLRCSPMKGHSHVYWYRQLPEEGLKFMVYLQKENIIDESGMPKERFSAEFPKEGPSILRIQQVVRGDSAAYFCASSPQRETQYFGPGTRLLVL.

This clonotype was counted a few times. The gene calls are TRBV10-3 and TRBJ2-3, with 7 bases that match TRBD1. Trimming at V came to 2 bases and at J to 3 bases, leaving 2 bases not matched to a gene. Germline values: CDR1 ENHRY, CDR2 SYGVKD. There are 14 residues in the CDR3. The CDR3: CAISERGRTDTQYF. The CDR3 DNA sequence: TGTGCCATCAGTGAGAGGGGGCGAACAGATACGCAGTATTTT.

This clonotype came up many times. This chain connects TRBV27 to TRBJ2-2; possibly TRBD2 for D (5 bases). The CDR3 spans 13 residues. Germline values: CDR1 MNHEY, CDR2 SMNVEV (reference sequence). Trimming stripped 2 bases from V and 4 bases from J, with 5 bases between. CDR3 region: CASSLSGTGELFF. The DNA for the CDR3 is TGTGCCAGCAGTTTAAGCGGCACCGGGGAGCTGTTTTTT.

This clonotype was seen a few times. The chain combines TRBV24-1 with TRBJ2-1, with D unclear. Trimming shortened V by 3 bases and J by 0 bases, and 17 bases separated the two germline ends. The germline V gene encodes CDR1 KGHDR and CDR2 SFDVKD. CDR3 size: 18 residues. CDR3 nucleotide sequence: TGTGCCACCAGTGATAGCGACATGGCGACTCCCTCCTACAATGAGCAGTTCTTC. Translated, it gives CATSDSDMATPSYNEQFF.

This chain joins TRBV5-6 and TRBJ2-1; D is unclear. This CDR3 contains 12 residues. Germline V gene lookup returns CDR1 SGHDT and CDR2 YYEEEE. Trimming shortened V by 1 base and J by 9 bases, and 8 bases separated the two germline ends. Written as DNA, the CDR3 is TGTGCCAGCAGCTTGAGACGGATTGAGCAGTTCTTC. It translates to CASSLRRIEQFF.

This clonotype appeared a few times. The J gene is TRBJ2-2, the V gene TRBV29-1; D unclear. The germline CDR1 and CDR2 sequences are SQVTM and ANQGSEA. The CDR3 is 13 residues long. V was clipped by 4 bases and J by 1 base, with 7 bases between them. CDR3: CSVAIGNTGELFF. For the CDR3, the DNA is TGCAGCGTTGCCATTGGGAACACCGGGGAGCTGTTTTTT.

This clonotype was counted at least ten times. In DNA form, the CDR3 reads TGTGCCAGCTCAATCGGAGTGACTAGTCTCGCAAATGAGCAGTTCTTC. The encoded protein is CASSIGVTSLANEQFF. The rearrangement uses TRBV18 and TRBJ2-1, with a possible D match to TRBD2 (6 bases). CDR3 length equals 16 residues. Between the trimmed V and J ends, which lost 5 bases and 7 bases, there was a span of 21 bases. CDR1 and CDR2 from the germline V gene are KGHSH and LQKENI.